The 32 T cell receptor beta chains below all came from one sample that was sequenced in a study of radiation and T cells in renal cell carcinoma. This sample's treatment: treatment-naive control, cytoreductive nephrectomy. Libraries were prepared by immunoSEQ multiplex PCR; TCRdb keeps only in-frame clonotypes and omits some of them. The sample has some 14,000 clones, 50% to 60% seen once; the top ten hold 8% to 13%. Material: tumor tissue, obtained from a patient whose treatment was nephrectomy without radiotherapy. The receptors were sampled from a man over 45 with renal cell carcinoma.

This chain uses TRBV30 with TRBJ1-3, with 11 bases identical to TRBD1. The CDR3 has 18 amino acids. CDR1 is GTSNPN, CDR2 SVGIG, per germline (reference sequence). Unmatched junction bases numbered 10, after V lost 1 base and J lost 2 bases. The CDR3 DNA sequence: TGTGCCTGGAGTGGGACAGGGGGCATAATAATTACTGGAAACACCATATATTTT. It yields the protein CAWSGTGGIIITGNTIYF.

This chain uses TRBV30 with TRBJ1-1; 7 nucleotides line up with TRBD1. V gave up 2 bases and J gave up 4 bases; unmatched junction bases: 4. The length of the CDR3 is 13 residues. Germline V gene lookup returns CDR1 GTSNPN and CDR2 SVGIG (reference sequence). The CDR3: CAWSPTGSTEAFF. As DNA, the CDR3 is TGTGCCTGGAGTCCGACAGGGAGCACTGAAGCTTTCTTT.

With respect to this clone: At one end the junction does not follow the germline gene, possibly because of a read error. The V gene is TRBV7-2, the J gene TRBJ1-2; 9 nucleotides align to TRBD1. The CDR3 is made up of 16 amino acids. Germline loops: CDR1 SGHTA, CDR2 FQGNSA. Here the CDR3 DNA reads TGTGCCAGCACCTTATATGGGGGACAGGGCAACTATGGCTACACCTTC. Translated, it gives CASTLYGGQGNYGYTF. Full variable domain (outside the CDR3, taken from reference TRBV7-2 and TRBJ1-2): GAGVSQSPSNKVTEKGKDVELRCDPISGHTALYWYRQSLGQGLEFLIYFQGNSAPDKSGLPSDRFSAERTGGSVSTLTIQRTQQEDSAVYLCASTLYGGQGNYGYTFGSGTRLTVV.

The chain is built from TRBV6-5 and TRBJ2-7; 10 bases are a match to TRBD2. V lost 9 bases, J lost 2 bases, and 7 bases stayed unmatched. The germline V gene has CDR1 MNHEY and CDR2 SVGAGI. The CDR3 covers 14 residues. CDR3 loop: CASIEREGPYEQYF. In DNA form, the CDR3 reads TGTGCCAGTATCGAGCGGGAGGGCCCCTACGAGCAGTACTTC.

V and J are TRBV10-3 and TRBJ1-5; a weak D match, TRBD1 (6 bases). Trimming took off 3 bases at V and 3 bases at J, with 24 bases between the two ends. CDR3 length: 19 amino acids. Per germline, CDR1 ENHRY and CDR2 SYGVKD. DNA for the CDR3: TGTGCCATCAGTGAAACCCCCCAGGAGTCAGGGGCGAACAATCAGCCCCAGCATTTT. It encodes CAISETPQESGANNQPQHF.

This clone ranks as large. The chain is built from TRBV2 and TRBJ1-1; 9 bases agree with TRBD1. Germline CDR1 SNHLY, CDR2 FYNNEI. The CDR3 consists of 14 residues. Losses at the gene ends were 9 bases for V and 2 bases for J; bases not matched to a gene: 7. CDR3 nucleotides: TGTGCCAGTGTTGAGGACAGGGGAAACACTGAAGCTTTCTTT. This gives the protein CASVEDRGNTEAFF.

In this sample, this clone turned up many times. V and J are TRBV30 and TRBJ1-2, with D possibly being TRBD1 (5 bases). Trimming removed 6 bases from V and 3 bases from J, with 11 bases in between. The CDR3 loop spans 12 amino acids. The V gene's germline CDR1 is GTSNPN and CDR2 SVGIG (reference sequence). CDR3 in amino acids: CACQQGDYGYTF. In DNA, the CDR3 is TGTGCCTGCCAGCAGGGAGACTATGGCTACACCTTC.

In its sample, this clone was seen many times. The chain joins TRBV27 to TRBJ1-1; 8 bases align to TRBD1. There are 14 residues in the CDR3. Germline V CDR1 and CDR2: MNHEY, SMNVEV (reference sequence). With 6 bases clipped from V and 4 bases from J, the junction kept 7 bases outside the gene matches. DNA of the CDR3: TGTGCCAGCAGGACAGGGGTGGAGTTCACTGAAGCTTTCTTT. It specifies CASRTGVEFTEAFF.

This clone was detected ten times or more. V gene TRBV23-1 combines with J gene TRBJ2-3; 10 bases match TRBD2. TRBV23-1 counts as an open reading frame of uncertain function. The CDR3 contains 17 residues. Trimming removed 1 base from V and 5 bases from J; junction bases left unmatched: 9. The CDR3 nucleotides are TGCGCCAGCAGTCAATGTGCTAGCGGGGGACGGAGAGATACGCAGTATTTT. This translates into CASSQCASGGRRDTQYF.

The V and J genes are TRBV7-2 and TRBJ2-7, with D maybe TRBD1 (6 bases). This CDR3 is 16 amino acids long. CDR1 SGHTA and CDR2 FQGNSA come from the germline V gene. V lost 5 bases and J lost 0, with 17 bases in between. The CDR3 protein is CASSIQRGRSSYEQYF. Written as DNA, the CDR3 is TGTGCCAGCAGCATACAAAGGGGGAGAAGCTCCTACGAGCAGTACTTC. Using reference TRBV7-2 and TRBJ2-7 for the parts outside the CDR3, the full variable domain is GAGVSQSPSNKVTEKGKDVELRCDPISGHTALYWYRQSLGQGLEFLIYFQGNSAPDKSGLPSDRFSAERTGGSVSTLTIQRTQQEDSAVYLCASSIQRGRSSYEQYFGPGTRLTVT.

The rearrangement joins TRBV4-3 to TRBJ2-7; 11 nucleotides agree with TRBD2. The J segment lost 4 bases and the V segment lost 5 bases, leaving 4 bases of the junction unmatched. Looked up from germline, CDR1 is LGHNA and CDR2 is YSLEER. The CDR3 runs 14 residues. The CDR3 loop is CASSAGLADYEQYF. CDR3 DNA sequence: TGCGCCAGCAGCGCGGGACTAGCGGATTACGAGCAGTACTTC.

The chain recombines TRBV13 with TRBJ2-1; D may be TRBD2 (5 bases). The CDR3 covers 12 residues. V was pared by 1 base and J by 9 bases, with 7 bases between. Germline CDR1 PRHDT, CDR2 FYEKMQ (reference sequence). The CDR3 sequence is CASSLEGSEQFF. CDR3 DNA sequence: TGTGCCAGCAGCTTAGAAGGGAGTGAGCAGTTCTTC.

The V call is TRBV2, the J call TRBJ1-4; TRBD1 aligns across 9 bases. CDR3 length equals 10 residues. Germline values: CDR1 SNHLY, CDR2 FYNNEI. V shed 8 bases, J shed 15 bases, and the junction held 4 bases outside the gene matches. CDR3 nucleotides: TGTGCCAGCGGCCGGGACAGGGTGTTTTTT. Translating it yields CASGRDRVFF.

The chain has TRBV5-1 and TRBJ2-7, with 8 bases identical to TRBD1. With V trimmed by 2 bases and J by 5 bases, 6 bases remained unmatched. There are 14 residues in the CDR3. Germline CDR1 SGHRS, CDR2 YFSETQ. The CDR3 loop is CASSFGTGVNEQYF. The CDR3 coding sequence is TGCGCCAGCAGCTTCGGGACAGGTGTAAACGAGCAGTACTTC.

This clone showed up just a few times. The chain couples TRBV7-3 to TRBJ2-1; TRBD1 or TRBD2 may be the D gene (6 bases each). V shed 2 bases and J shed 5 bases, with 16 bases lying between them. CDR1 is SGHTA, CDR2 FQGTGA, per germline. The CDR3 is made up of 16 amino acids. The CDR3 spells CASSLSAGGRNNEQFF. CDR3 nucleotides: TGTGCCAGCAGCTTATCGGCCGGGGGCCGGAACAATGAGCAGTTCTTC.

This clone was detected once. The V and J genes are TRBV5-4 and TRBJ1-1, with TRBD1 matching 8 bases. This CDR3 has 15 residues. Germline V gene lookup returns CDR1 SGHNT and CDR2 YYREEE (reference sequence). V shed 4 bases and J 3 bases; nucleotides not matched to a gene: 8. In DNA form, the CDR3 reads TGTGCCAGCAGCATCCCAGGGGGCTGGGACACTGAAGCTTTCTTT. Protein sequence: CASSIPGGWDTEAFF.

As to this clone: The same CDR3 also results from other DNA sequences found in this sample. The chain employs TRBV2 and TRBJ1-5; 7 bases align to TRBD1. CDR3 size: 14 residues. V trimming: 5 bases; J trimming: 6 bases; junction bases outside the gene matches: 7. Germline-derived CDR1 and CDR2 are SNHLY and FYNNEI. CDR3 coding DNA: TGTGCCAGCAGTCCCGACAGGGTTGGTCAGCCCCAGCATTTT. This encodes CASSPDRVGQPQHF.

Written as DNA, the CDR3 is TGCGCCAGCAGGTTTGGAACAGGGGGCACAGATACGCAGTATTTT. Translating it yields CASRFGTGGTDTQYF. The chain carries TRBV5-1 and TRBJ2-3, with 7 bases matching TRBD1. Trimming removed 5 bases from V and 1 base from J; junction bases left unmatched: 7. Germline V gives CDR1 SGHRS, CDR2 YFSETQ. The CDR3 runs 15 residues.

With respect to this clone: The junction departs from germline at one end; a sequencing error may be responsible. The chain couples TRBV7-9 to TRBJ2-3; 9 positions match TRBD2. The CDR3 length is 15 residues. The germline V gene has CDR1 SEHNR and CDR2 FQNEAQ (reference sequence). CDR3: CASSLASGGTDAQYF. CDR3 in DNA: TGTGCCAGCAGCTTAGCTAGCGGGGGCACAGATGCGCAGTATTTT.

V usage is TRBV15 and J usage is TRBJ1-5, with D hard to call. The CDR3 length is 15 residues. Per germline, CDR1 LNHNV and CDR2 YYDKDF (reference sequence). The V end lost 1 base, the J end lost 2 bases, and 9 bases lay between the germline ends. Written as DNA, the CDR3 is TGTGCCACCAGCAGAGGTGTGTGGCGCAATCAGCCCCAGCATTTT. Its protein is CATSRGVWRNQPQHF.

Written as DNA, the CDR3 is TGTGCCACCGGGACGGATCGTTATGGCTACACCTTC. This sequence encodes CATGTDRYGYTF. V is TRBV6-1 and J is TRBJ1-2; D may be TRBD1 (5 bases). The V and J ends lost 10 bases and 5 bases respectively, with 14 bases between them. CDR3 length: 12 residues. The germline V gene encodes CDR1 MNHNS and CDR2 SASEGT.

This clone was detected only a few times. This chain links TRBV28 with TRBJ1-1; the match to TRBD1 covers 7 bases. Germline trimming cut 1 base from V and 4 bases from J; bases unmatched to any gene: 0. Germline V gene sequence: CDR1 MDHEN, CDR2 SYDVKM. This CDR3 comprises 13 residues. The CDR3 DNA follows: TGTGCCAGCAGTTTATCAGGGGGCACTGAAGCTTTCTTT. It yields the protein CASSLSGGTEAFF.

The chain employs TRBV6-5 and TRBJ2-1; 9 bases agree with TRBD2. CDR1 and CDR2 (germline): MNHEY, SVGAGI. V was clipped by 11 bases and J by 6 bases; unmatched bases: 11. The CDR3 sequence is 14 residues long. The CDR3 loop reads CASDGGGAPNEQFF. The CDR3 nucleotides read TGTGCCTCGGATGGCGGGGGGGCCCCCAATGAGCAGTTCTTC.

The DNA of the CDR3 is TGTGCCAGCAGCTTAGCGCGGGGGGGGGCCCCCGGCAATGAGCAGTTCTTC. Residues: CASSLARGGAPGNEQFF. This sequence joins TRBV7-9 and TRBJ2-1; the match to TRBD2 covers 9 bases. Germline CDR1 is SEHNR and CDR2 is FQNEAQ (reference sequence). The CDR3 has 17 residues. V was pared by 0 bases and J by 6 bases, with 9 bases of the junction left unmatched.

The chain joins TRBV2 to TRBJ2-1; no clear D. The germline V gene has CDR1 SNHLY and CDR2 FYNNEI. The V end was cut by 3 bases, the J end by 2 bases, with 14 bases between. The CDR3 loop spans 16 amino acids. DNA for the CDR3: TGTGCCAGCAGTGACTTTCGCCAGATAGCCTACAATGAGCAGTTCTTC. It encodes CASSDFRQIAYNEQFF.

The chain joins TRBV19 to TRBJ1-6; D not resolved. Germline loops: CDR1 LNHDA, CDR2 SQIVND (reference sequence). The CDR3 contains 15 residues. The V end lost 3 bases, the J end lost 10 bases, and 16 bases lay between the germline ends. The CDR3 nucleotides are TGTGCCAGTAGTATCGAGGGTGGAGGTTGGTCACCCCTCCACTTT. It translates to CASSIEGGGWSPLHF.

The chain combines TRBV7-9 with TRBJ1-4; D not certain. This CDR3 is 16 amino acids long. With 3 bases removed from V and 5 bases from J, the gap between germline ends came to 16 bases. Germline V gives CDR1 SEHNR, CDR2 FQNEAQ (reference sequence). The chain's CDR3 is CASSFGSGRGNEKLFF. In DNA, the CDR3 is TGTGCCAGCAGCTTTGGTTCTGGGAGAGGCAATGAAAAACTGTTTTTT. The full variable domain, with the rest looked up from reference TRBV7-9 and TRBJ1-4, is DTGVSQNPRHKITKRGQNVTFRCDPISEHNRLYWYRQTLGQGPEFLTYFQNEAQLEKSRLLSDRFSAERPKGSFSTLEIQRTEQGDSAMYLCASSFGSGRGNEKLFFGSGTQLSVL.

The V gene is TRBV2, the J gene TRBJ1-2; 9 nucleotides line up with TRBD1. Germline CDR1 is SNHLY and CDR2 is FYNNEI. There are 14 residues in the CDR3. After removal of 5 bases from V and 3 bases from J, the junction contained 4 bases not matched to a gene. The CDR3 loop is CASSQDRGDYGYTF. Written as DNA, the CDR3 is TGTGCCAGCAGTCAGGACAGGGGAGACTATGGCTACACCTTC. Together with reference TRBV2 and TRBJ1-2, the CDR3 gives the full variable domain: EPEVTQTPSHQVTQMGQEVILRCVPISNHLYFYWYRQILGQKVEFLVSFYNNEISEKSEIFDDQFSVERPDGSNFTLKIRSTKLEDSAMYFCASSQDRGDYGYTFGSGTRLTVV.

The chain recombines TRBV5-1 with TRBJ2-1; 8 nucleotides agree with TRBD1. This CDR3 region has 15 residues. V was pared by 3 bases and J by 8 bases, with 10 bases of the junction left unmatched. The germline CDR1 and CDR2 sequences are SGHRS and YFSETQ. The CDR3 nucleotides read TGCGCCAGCAGCTCGGACAGGGTGAATTTAGATGAGCAGTTCTTC. Protein: CASSSDRVNLDEQFF.

The chain uses TRBV9 and TRBJ2-1; 8 nucleotides agree with TRBD1. CDR3 size: 15 residues. CDR1 SGDLS and CDR2 YYNGEE come from the germline V gene. The J segment lost 10 bases and the V segment lost 1 base, leaving 10 bases of the junction unmatched. The CDR3 DNA follows: TGTGCCAGCAGCGTAATCGGACAGGGTTTAAGCGAGCAGTTCTTC. This translates into CASSVIGQGLSEQFF.

This rearrangement joins TRBV2 to TRBJ1-4, with 9 bases lining up with TRBD1. With 4 bases clipped from V and 13 bases from J, the junction kept 4 bases outside the gene matches. Germline V CDR1 and CDR2: SNHLY, FYNNEI. The CDR3 covers 12 residues. The CDR3 loop is CASSADRGGLFF. CDR3 sequence (DNA): TGTGCCAGCAGTGCAGACAGGGGGGGACTGTTTTTT.

The rearrangement joins TRBV15 to TRBJ2-7; 8 bases align to TRBD1. The CDR3 is 16 amino acids. V lost 2 bases to trimming and J lost 5 bases; unmatched junction nucleotides: 11. From germline, CDR1 is LNHNV and CDR2 YYDKDF (reference sequence). The CDR3, as DNA: TGTGCCACCAGCAGACTGGAGGGCAGGGGGCGAGACGAGCAGTACTTC. Translated, it gives CATSRLEGRGRDEQYF.